The present TCR beta chain was sequenced within a study of blood T cell repertoires in COVID-19. Study-level background: COVID-19 samples collected from the United States, Italy and Spain covered acute and convalescent phases. Sources were T cells, B-cell-depleted T cells, or PBMCs; the material itself was cDNA or gDNA.

Per the original data handling: Estimated nucleated cell counts came from reference gene primer amplification. Sequencing used immunoSEQ multiplex PCR; TCRdb keeps in-frame clones, though not all of them. The DNA gave D and trimming, while V, J and clone size come from that table. Found here are 250,000 to 350,000 clones, about nine tenths of them singletons; the top ten hold roughly 2%. The germline CDR1 and CDR2 sequences are SGHNT and YYREEE (reference sequence). This CDR3 has 14 amino acids. V lost 3 bases and J lost 1, with 10 bases in between. The receptor's source is a young man with active or convalescent COVID-19. The sample taken for sequencing was peripheral blood. The chain combines TRBV5-4 with TRBJ1-2, with a weak D call TRBD1 (5 bases). CDR3 DNA sequence: TGTGCCAGCAGCTCGGGACTGGTTAACTATGGCTACACCTTC. Its protein product is CASSSGLVNYGYTF.